The 20 T cell receptor beta chains below were found in one sample sequenced in a study of T cells after posttransplantation cyclophosphamide. Only in-frame clones appear in the TCRdb table, and some are missing; sequencing was by immunoSEQ multiplex PCR. This repertoire holds some 40,000 clones, and none appear only once. Specimen: PBMCs. Receptors were obtained from a man aged 25-45 years in good health and a related stem cell transplant donor.

This clone was picked up many times. The chain is built from TRBV5-1 and TRBJ2-7; TRBD2 agrees at 8 bases. The CDR3 sequence is 15 residues long. Germline assignment: CDR1 SGHRS and CDR2 YFSETQ. After removal of 4 bases from V and 4 bases from J, the junction contained 10 bases not matched to a gene. The CDR3 DNA reads TGCGCCAGCAGCACTGGCGGCGGGGGGTTTTACGAGCAGTACTTC. It is translated as CASSTGGGGFYEQYF.

This clone was detected ten times or more. V usage is TRBV10-1 and J usage is TRBJ2-1; TRBD1 matches 9 bases. The junction had 6 bases not matched to a gene; V was cut back by 5 bases and J by 7 bases. This CDR3 has 14 residues. Germline V gene sequence: CDR1 WNHNN, CDR2 SYGVQD (reference sequence). The CDR3 nucleotides are TGCGCCAGCAGTAGGGACAGGGTTGTAAATGAGCAGTTCTTC. Its protein is CASSRDRVVNEQFF.

There are many counts of this clone. The chain combines TRBV6-1 with TRBJ2-1, with a weak D call TRBD2 (6 bases). CDR1 MNHNS and CDR2 SASEGT come from the germline V gene. CDR3 length: 14 amino acids. V dropped 4 bases and J dropped 10 bases, with 17 bases sitting between them. CDR3 residues: CASSGGSVGGEQFF. CDR3 nucleotide sequence: TGTGCCAGCAGTGGGGGCTCGGTAGGAGGGGAGCAGTTCTTC.

This clone was detected many times. This sequence joins TRBV19 and TRBJ2-7; D is unresolved. V was cut by 2 bases and J by 3 bases, with 11 bases left in between. The CDR3 is 14 residues long. Germline V CDR1 and CDR2: LNHDA, SQIVND (reference sequence). The CDR3 is CASSISSEGYEQYF. The CDR3 nucleotides read TGTGCCAGTAGTATATCCTCCGAAGGCTACGAGCAGTACTTC.

This clone was counted many times. DNA of the CDR3: TGCGCCAGCAGCCAAGTGCGGCAGGGGGGCTACAATGAGCAGTTCTTC. Translation: CASSQVRQGGYNEQFF. The V call is TRBV4-3, the J call TRBJ2-1; D may be TRBD1 (7 bases). CDR1 LGHNA and CDR2 YSLEER come from the germline V gene. The CDR3 extends over 16 amino acids. Trimming removed 1 base at V and 3 bases at J, with 13 bases between.

This clone was counted a few times. The gene calls are TRBV11-2 and TRBJ2-5; 8 bases fit TRBD2. V lost 5 bases and J lost 1; bases outside the gene matches: 9. CDR3 length equals 16 residues. Germline CDR1 and CDR2: SGHAT and FQNNGV. The CDR3 reads CASSPPVSGGQETQYF. DNA for the CDR3: TGTGCCAGCAGCCCCCCGGTCAGCGGGGGCCAAGAGACCCAGTACTTC.

At least ten counts were recorded for this clone. The rearrangement links TRBV6-5 to TRBJ1-4; D not resolved. Germline values: CDR1 MNHEY, CDR2 SVGAGI. The CDR3 totals 16 residues. Trimming left V 2 bases short and J 3 bases short, with 13 bases between. This CDR3 is CASSYVLRGPNEKLFF. The CDR3 DNA sequence: TGTGCCAGCAGTTACGTCCTTCGAGGGCCTAATGAAAAACTGTTTTTT.

The sample holds many counts of this clone. This chain connects TRBV5-4 to TRBJ1-6, with unresolved D. From germline, CDR1 is SGHNT and CDR2 YYREEE (reference sequence). CDR3 size: 14 residues. V was pared by 2 bases and J by 6 bases, with 9 bases between. The CDR3, as DNA: TGTGCCAGCAGCTTAGCGGGGTTTAATTCACCCCTCCACTTT. Protein: CASSLAGFNSPLHF.

This clone has a count of ten or more. A read error may produce the germline difference seen at one junction end. This chain uses TRBV12-3 or TRBV12-4 with TRBJ2-5; 13 bases fit TRBD2. CDR3 length equals 17 residues. The CDR3 coding sequence is TGTGCCAGCAGCTTAGGACTAGCGGGGGCCCGCCAAGAGACCCAGTACTTC. Amino acids: CASSLGLAGARQETQYF.

This clone was seen repeatedly, ten times or more. V and J are TRBV6-4 and TRBJ2-3; a weak D match, TRBD2 (5 bases). From germline, CDR1 is MRHNA and CDR2 SNTAGT. Trimming removed 3 bases from V and 1 base from J, with 17 bases in between. This CDR3 is built from 17 residues. The CDR3 DNA reads as TGTGCCAGCAGTGAGCGAGCGGCGCCGTTGGGCACAGATACGCAGTATTTT. Translation: CASSERAAPLGTDTQYF.

This clone was recorded at least ten times. The chain employs TRBV10-3 and TRBJ1-5; a possible D gene is TRBD1 (6 bases). The germline V gene encodes CDR1 ENHRY and CDR2 SYGVKD. Trimming shortened V by 0 bases and J by 5 bases, and 11 bases separated the two germline ends. The CDR3 totals 15 residues. CDR3 nucleotide sequence: TGTGCCATCAGTGAGTCGGGGGCAAGAGATCAGCCCCAGCATTTT. Translation: CAISESGARDQPQHF.

This clone was picked up many times. The V gene is TRBV5-6, the J gene TRBJ1-2; 10 bases map to TRBD1. V lost 3 bases and J lost 0; bases outside the gene matches: 2. The CDR3 contains 15 residues. Germline V gene sequence: CDR1 SGHDT, CDR2 YYEEEE. The CDR3 DNA reads as TGTGCCAGCAGCTGGACAGGGGGAACTAACTATGGCTACACCTTC. Protein product: CASSWTGGTNYGYTF. Filled out from reference TRBV5-6 and TRBJ1-2, the complete variable domain reads DAGVTQSPTHLIKTRGQQVTLRCSPKSGHDTVSWYQQALGQGPQFIFQYYEEEERQRGNFPDRFSGHQFPNYSSELNVNALLLGDSALYLCASSWTGGTNYGYTFGSGTRLTVV.

Notes on this clone: Being one base from a much bigger clone, this may be a read error. This chain links TRBV6-1 with TRBJ1-2; TRBD1 matches 7 bases. Germline V gives CDR1 MNHNS, CDR2 SASEGT. The CDR3 totals 13 residues. The DNA for the CDR3 is TGTGCCAGCAGACAGGGGATTAACTATCGCTACACCTTC. Translation gives CASRQGINYRYTF.

Many counts were recorded for this clone. This chain links TRBV4-2 with TRBJ2-2, with 8 bases matching TRBD2. The CDR3 length is 15 residues. The junction had 7 bases not matched to a gene; V was cut back by 4 bases and J by 6 bases. The germline gives CDR1 LGHNA, CDR2 YNFKEQ. CDR3 protein: CASSLIGGAPGELFF. In DNA, the CDR3 is TGTGCCAGCAGCCTAATCGGGGGGGCCCCCGGGGAGCTGTTTTTT.

There are many counts of this clone. The chain joins TRBV7-9 to TRBJ2-5, with D possibly matching TRBD2 (5 bases). In germline, CDR1 is SEHNR, CDR2 FQNEAQ (reference sequence). Trimming removed 5 bases from V and 5 bases from J, with 12 bases in between. The CDR3 runs to 13 residues. The CDR3 sequence: CASSQLSGETQYF. DNA of the CDR3: TGTGCCAGCAGCCAGCTGTCGGGGGAGACCCAGTACTTC.

This clone was observed many times. The chain couples TRBV2 to TRBJ2-7; D might be TRBD2 (5 bases). CDR3 size: 14 residues. Germline values: CDR1 SNHLY, CDR2 FYNNEI. V was pared by 10 bases and J by 1 base, with 17 bases between. Here the CDR3 reads CANTRSRVSYEQYF. CDR3 in DNA: TGTGCCAACACGAGGTCGCGGGTGTCCTACGAGCAGTACTTC.

The table lists this clone with a few counts. This rearrangement joins TRBV11-2 to TRBJ1-4, with 7 bases fitting TRBD1. J was trimmed by 5 bases and V by 7 bases; bases with no gene match: 10. This CDR3 comprises 15 residues. Germline V gene lookup returns CDR1 SGHAT and CDR2 FQNNGV. CDR3 nucleotide sequence: TGTGCCAGCACCCCAGGGGACAGAATAAATGAAAAACTGTTTTTT. Residues: CASTPGDRINEKLFF.

The sample holds many counts of this clone. The chain links TRBV18 to TRBJ2-7, with D possibly being TRBD2 (6 bases). This CDR3 has 14 residues. Germline V gene data show CDR1 as KGHSH and CDR2 as LQKENI. Trimming took 3 bases from V and 0 from J, leaving 9 bases between them. The CDR3 sequence: CASSPPEGSYEQYF. CDR3 DNA sequence: TGTGCCAGCTCACCGCCGGAGGGCTCCTACGAGCAGTACTTC.

This clone was seen more than once but under ten times. The chain is built from TRBV7-8 and TRBJ2-7; 9 bases are a match to TRBD1. The V and J ends lost 0 bases and 5 bases, in that order; junction bases with no gene match: 8. Germline lookup yields CDR1 SGHVS and CDR2 FQNEAQ. CDR3 length: 16 amino acids. The chain's CDR3 is CASSLARLDRGHEQYF. CDR3 DNA sequence: TGTGCCAGCAGCTTAGCGAGATTGGACAGGGGCCACGAGCAGTACTTC.

This clone was observed many times. The chain carries TRBV2 and TRBJ2-6; 9 bases fit TRBD1. CDR1 is SNHLY, CDR2 FYNNEI, per germline. This CDR3 has 15 amino acids. After removal of 11 bases from V and 3 bases from J, the junction contained 8 bases not matched to a gene. The CDR3 coding sequence is TGTGCCGGCGGGGACAGGGCGGGTGGGGCCAACGTCCTGACTTTC. As protein: CAGGDRAGGANVLTF.